The text below deals with one T cell receptor (beta chain). The same CDR3 also results from other DNA sequences found in this sample. TCRdb keeps only in-frame clones here, not all; method: immunoSEQ multiplex PCR. The table includes about 600,000 clones, roughly four fifths detected once. The source of the sample is a study of shared clonotypes between healthy human individuals. The CDR3 sequence is 13 residues long. Germline lookup yields CDR1 MNHEY and CDR2 SMNVEV (reference sequence). With V trimmed by 3 bases and J by 6 bases, 3 bases remained unmatched. The sample taken for sequencing was PBMCs. The genes are TRBV27 and TRBJ1-2; 8 nucleotides match TRBD1. The receptor's source is a woman aged 40 to 50 in good health. Some clones in this sample may be carry-over from other donors' samples. CDR3 bases: TGTGCCAGCAGTTTCGACAGGGGTGATGGCTACACCTTC. Translated, it gives CASSFDRGDGYTF.